These T cell receptor beta chains were read from a single sample in a study of T cell repertoires in cytomegalovirus infection. Antigens for these TCRs are unknown. TCRdb reanalysed the reads using MiXCR and keeps one entry per CDR3 protein. In the table there are about 770,000 distinct CDR3 sequences, about 29% of which are singletons. This sample comprised cultured CD8+ T cells from PBMCs, obtained from culture after CMV antigen stimulation. These receptor sequences come from a human donor in good health (CMV status not recorded). Some clones in this sample may be carry-over from other donors' samples. The CDR3 runs from the conserved cysteine through the conserved F or W. Fields, in order: clone size, V gene, J gene, D gene, CDR3 DNA, CDR3 protein. D genes are given only for firm matches. Only part of the rows carry a size: once, few, many, or a class if the clone is expanded.

size: NA
V: TRBV4-1
J: TRBJ1-2
D: TRBD1
DNA: TGCGCCAGCAGCCAATATTCCGGGACAGGGGCTATCTATGGCTACACCTTC
CDR3: CASSQYSGTGAIYGYTF

size: NA
V: TRBV28
J: TRBJ2-1
D: NA
DNA: TGTGCCAGCAGTTCGTACCCGGGGGGCCGTTACAATGAGCAGTTCTTC
CDR3: CASSSYPGGRYNEQFF

size: NA
V: TRBV4-1
J: TRBJ2-2
D: TRBD2
DNA: TGCGCCAGCAGCCACCCTACCGGCAGCGGGGCTGGAACCGGGGAGCTGTTTTTT
CDR3: CASSHPTGSGAGTGELFF

size: NA
V: TRBV24-1
J: TRBJ1-1
D: NA
DNA: TGTGCCACCAGTGAAAAGGGACGGGGAAGAGAAGCTTTCTTT
CDR3: CATSEKGRGREAFF

size: NA
V: TRBV5-1
J: TRBJ2-1
D: NA
DNA: TGCGCCAGCAGCTTGGAGGGGCCCCCGGATGAGCAGTTCTTC
CDR3: CASSLEGPPDEQFF

size: few
V: TRBV7-2
J: TRBJ2-7
D: TRBD2
DNA: TGTGCCAGCAGCCGGACTAGCACTGACGAGCAGTACTTC
CDR3: CASSRTSTDEQYF

size: few
V: TRBV20-1
J: TRBJ2-7
D: TRBD1
DNA: TGCAGTGCTAGAGCCGGGACAGGGTACGAGCAGTACTTC
CDR3: CSARAGTGYEQYF

size: many
V: TRBV7-2
J: TRBJ1-1
D: NA
DNA: TGTGCCAGCAGCTTAGTCAGGGGTGGGGAAGCTTTCTTT
CDR3: CASSLVRGGEAFF

size: NA
V: TRBV19
J: TRBJ2-6
D: NA
DNA: TGTGCCAGTGGTCAGGGCTCCGGTGGGGCCAACGTCCTGACTTTC
CDR3: CASGQGSGGANVLTF

size: NA
V: TRBV5-6
J: TRBJ1-6
D: TRBD1
DNA: TGTGCCAGCAGTTTGGGGACAGGGGTCTTCTATAATTCACCCCTCCACTTT
CDR3: CASSLGTGVFYNSPLHF

size: many
V: TRBV7-2
J: TRBJ2-5
D: NA
DNA: TGTGCCAGTGAGGGATCGTTAGGGGTGGAAGAGACCCAGTACTTC
CDR3: CASEGSLGVEETQYF

size: NA
V: TRBV10-3
J: TRBJ2-2
D: NA
DNA: TGTGCCATCAGTGAGTCAAACACCGGGGAGCTGTTTTTT
CDR3: CAISESNTGELFF

size: NA
V: TRBV27
J: TRBJ1-1
D: TRBD1
DNA: TGTGCCAGCAGTAGGGGACAGCCGAGAAACACTGAAGCTTTCTTT
CDR3: CASSRGQPRNTEAFF

size: NA
V: TRBV7-6
J: TRBJ1-1
D: NA
DNA: TGTGCCAGCAGCTTTGCCCCCTTCCCTGAAGCTTTCTTT
CDR3: CASSFAPFPEAFF

size: NA
V: TRBV5-4
J: TRBJ1-1
D: NA
DNA: TGTGTCAGCAGCTTGGTCGGTCGGAACACTGAAGCTTTCTTT
CDR3: CVSSLVGRNTEAFF

size: NA
V: TRBV20-1
J: TRBJ1-2
D: NA
DNA: TGCAGTGCCCCCAAGGGAAACTATGGCTACACCTTC
CDR3: CSAPKGNYGYTF

size: few
V: TRBV7-9
J: TRBJ2-2
D: NA
DNA: TGTGCCAGCAGCCACCCCTCCGGCACCGGGGAGCTGTTTTTT
CDR3: CASSHPSGTGELFF

size: NA
V: TRBV5-4
J: TRBJ1-1
D: TRBD1
DNA: TGTGCCAGCGGCGTGAGGGGGCCGGAGGAAGCTTTCTTT
CDR3: CASGVRGPEEAFF

size: few
V: TRBV3-1
J: TRBJ2-5
D: NA
DNA: TGTGCCAGCAGCCAAGAGGCCGGGGGAGAGACCCAGTACTTC
CDR3: CASSQEAGGETQYF

size: NA
V: TRBV27
J: TRBJ1-2
D: TRBD1
DNA: TGTGCCACCTCTCCGACTTCCCGGACAGGGGCGATCTATGGCTACACCTTC
CDR3: CATSPTSRTGAIYGYTF

size: few
V: TRBV27
J: TRBJ1-4
D: NA
DNA: TGTGCCAGCAGTCCCTGGGCCCTACATGAAAAACTGTTTTTT
CDR3: CASSPWALHEKLFF

size: NA
V: TRBV6-1
J: TRBJ2-1
D: NA
DNA: TGTGCCAGCAGTGAAGAGTGGGGGGACAATGAGCAGTTCTTC
CDR3: CASSEEWGDNEQFF

size: few
V: TRBV12-5
J: TRBJ2-7
D: TRBD1
DNA: TGTGCTAGTGGTTTGGGACAGGGGAACGAGCAGTACTTC
CDR3: CASGLGQGNEQYF